This T cell receptor (beta chain) stems from a study of shared clonotypes between healthy human individuals. On this clone: Its target is not known.

Findings and caveats of the study: Sequencing depth was a factor that was expected to affect clonotype sharing among donors. The donor pool, a small one, limited the genetic and exposure-history diversity represented.

This CDR3 region has 13 residues. V lost 0 bases and J 5 bases, leaving 10 bases between the germline ends. In germline, CDR1 is GTSNPN, CDR2 SVGIG (reference sequence). Deep-level assay runs were performed. It was around 320 ng DNA, about 33,000 T cell genomes, that went into each replicate PCR of unsorted PBMC. Clones were sequenced by immunoSEQ multiplex PCR, and TCRdb holds only the in-frame ones, with some missing. In the table there are hundreds of thousands of clones, around 77% of which are singletons. The genes are TRBV30 and TRBJ1-1; no clear D gene. The source material was PBMCs. This receptor was taken from a woman in her thirties or forties in good health. Some clones in this sample may be carry-over from other donors' samples. CDR3 nucleotides: TGTGCCTGGAGTGTACGATCGGGTACTGAAGCTTTCTTT. It encodes CAWSVRSGTEAFF.